These 27 T cell receptor beta chains were all obtained from the same sample, sequenced in a study of blood T cell repertoires in COVID-19 (dated by TCRdb to the early 2020s). Libraries came from the immunoSEQ multiplex PCR assay. TCRdb mirrors the immuneACCESS table, restricted to in-frame sequences. Some clones are absent from its copies; in checked studies, under half trace to an unresolved V gene, and the reason for the others is unknown. The sample contains approximately 300,000 clones, around nine tenths of them found a single time. The ten largest clones capture under 0.95% of the sample. Sequenced material: peripheral blood. The origin of the receptors is a man aged 25 to 40 with acute or convalescent COVID-19.

This clone is a singleton in its sample. J is TRBJ1-1 and V is TRBV25-1; D is ambiguous. Germline loops: CDR1 MGHDK, CDR2 SYGVNS. The CDR3 consists of 15 residues. With 6 bases removed from V and 0 bases from J, the gap between germline ends came to 14 bases. The CDR3 spells CASRDSKSVNTEAFF. CDR3 DNA sequence: TGTGCCAGCAGGGACTCCAAATCCGTGAACACTGAAGCTTTCTTT.

This CDR3 is CASSRDRGVYNEQFF. CDR3 in DNA: TGTGCCAGCAGCCGAGACAGGGGGGTCTACAATGAGCAGTTCTTC. The chain is built from TRBV5-4 and TRBJ2-1, with 9 nucleotides matching TRBD1. The J segment lost 3 bases and the V segment lost 4 bases, leaving 5 bases of the junction unmatched. Germline lookup yields CDR1 SGHNT and CDR2 YYREEE (reference sequence). This CDR3 has 15 amino acids.

V is TRBV6-5 and J is TRBJ1-2; 9 bases are shared with TRBD1. J gave up 2 bases and V 6 bases, and 7 bases lay outside the gene matches. Germline CDR1 MNHEY, CDR2 SVGAGI. The CDR3 is 15 residues long. The CDR3 DNA sequence: TGTGCCAGCAGCGTTGGGACAGGGAAAAACTATGGCTACACCTTC. Translation gives CASSVGTGKNYGYTF.

The rearrangement uses TRBV7-2 and TRBJ2-1, with D possibly matching TRBD2 (5 bases). V was cut by 1 base and J by 10 bases, with 14 bases left in between. The CDR3 covers 14 residues. Germline V lookup: CDR1 SGHTA, CDR2 FQGNSA. CDR3 in DNA: TGTGCCAGCAGCTTAGACTCACGGGGTCGAGAGCAGTTCTTC. It codes for CASSLDSRGREQFF.

The J gene is TRBJ2-3, the V gene TRBV19, with D hard to call. CDR1 and CDR2 (germline): LNHDA, SQIVND (reference sequence). This CDR3 is built from 15 residues. V shed 3 bases and J shed 11 bases, with 21 bases lying between them. The CDR3 nucleotides are TGTGCCAGTAGTATGCTGAGTTTGGGCCGAGATGGGCAGTATTTT. Translating it yields CASSMLSLGRDGQYF.

The V and J genes are TRBV30 and TRBJ1-1; 8 bases map to TRBD1. Germline V gene data show CDR1 as GTSNPN and CDR2 as SVGIG (reference sequence). The CDR3 covers 14 residues. With V trimmed by 6 bases and J by 5 bases, 11 bases remained unmatched. In nucleotides, the CDR3 is TGTGCCTGCGGGGGTCGACAGGGGAATACTGAAGCTTTCTTT. This codes for CACGGRQGNTEAFF.

The chain joins TRBV3-1 (or the pseudogene TRBV3-2) to TRBJ1-1; a possible D gene is TRBD1 (6 bases). The CDR3 covers 17 residues. Germline V gene lookup returns CDR1 LGHDT and CDR2 YNNKEL (reference sequence). V lost 5 bases and J 1 base, leaving 20 bases between the germline ends. The CDR3 is CASSGTQGTLPNTEAFF. The CDR3 coding sequence is TGTGCCAGCAGCGGGACACAGGGCACCCTGCCGAACACTGAAGCTTTCTTT.

This chain connects TRBV28 to TRBJ2-5; 9 bases map to TRBD2. The germline V gene has CDR1 MDHEN and CDR2 SYDVKM. V was pared by 3 bases and J by 4 bases, with 9 bases of the junction left unmatched. This CDR3 is built from 16 residues. The CDR3 nucleotides are TGTGCCAGCAGTTTCGCAAGCGCGGGAGGGGGAGAGACCCAGTACTTC. Protein sequence: CASSFASAGGGETQYF.

The chain carries TRBV18 and TRBJ1-2; 9 bases are a match to TRBD1. J gave up 4 bases and V 1 base, and 1 base lay outside the gene matches. The CDR3 totals 14 residues. The V gene's germline CDR1 is KGHSH and CDR2 LQKENI. For the CDR3, the DNA is TGTGCCAGCTCACCACTGACAGGGGGCTATGGCTACACCTTC. Its translation is CASSPLTGGYGYTF.

The chain links TRBV4-1 to TRBJ2-5; 11 nucleotides align to TRBD2. The germline V gene encodes CDR1 MGHRA and CDR2 YSYEKL. The J segment lost 5 bases and the V segment lost 0 bases, leaving 11 bases of the junction unmatched. This CDR3 has 18 residues. CDR3 sequence: CASSQDLGASGRRETQYF. The DNA for the CDR3 is TGCGCCAGCAGCCAAGATTTGGGGGCTAGCGGGAGGAGGGAGACCCAGTACTTC.

This chain joins TRBV18 and TRBJ2-7; 9 nucleotides line up with TRBD1. The CDR3 runs 17 residues. V trimming: 3 bases; J trimming: 2 bases; junction bases outside the gene matches: 11. Germline V gives CDR1 KGHSH, CDR2 LQKENI. The CDR3 DNA reads as TGTGCCAGCTCACCGGACCTACAGGGGGCGTTGACCTACGAGCAGTACTTC. Its translation: CASSPDLQGALTYEQYF.

This clone came up once. The J gene is TRBJ2-7, the V gene TRBV10-3, with D tentatively TRBD1 (6 bases). This CDR3 has 13 residues. Germline-derived CDR1 and CDR2 are ENHRY and SYGVKD. V was shortened by 7 bases and J by 2 bases, with 12 bases between the two germline ends. The CDR3 DNA reads TGTGCCATCACCGACGGACAGACCTACGAGCAGTACTTC. As protein: CAITDGQTYEQYF.

The chain carries TRBV6-6 and TRBJ1-1, with unresolved D. V was trimmed by 2 bases and J by 1 base, leaving 8 bases between them. This CDR3 is 14 amino acids long. Germline V CDR1 and CDR2: MNHNY, SVGAGI (reference sequence). The CDR3 is CASSYLEGNTEAFF. The CDR3 region has the DNA TGTGCCAGCAGTTACCTGGAGGGGAACACTGAAGCTTTCTTT.

The rearrangement links TRBV12-5 to TRBJ2-7; maybe TRBD1 (6 bases). Germline V lookup: CDR1 LGHNT, CDR2 FRNRAP. The CDR3 has 10 amino acids. Between the trimmed V and J ends, which lost 4 bases and 10 bases, there was a span of 8 bases. CDR3 sequence (DNA): TGTGCTAGTGGTTGGACAGATCAGTACTTC. It translates to CASGWTDQYF.

The genes are TRBV5-1 and TRBJ1-3; 9 bases map to TRBD1. The germline CDR1 and CDR2 sequences are SGHRS and YFSETQ. V lost 4 bases, J lost 4 bases, and 6 bases stayed unmatched. This CDR3 contains 15 residues. The CDR3 region is CASSPGQGGGNTIYF. CDR3 in DNA: TGCGCCAGCAGCCCGGGACAGGGTGGGGGAAACACCATATATTTT.

The chain carries TRBV7-3 and TRBJ2-3, with 9 positions matching TRBD1. The V segment lost 3 bases and the J segment 4 bases; nucleotides outside the gene matches: 2. The V gene's germline CDR1 is SGHTA and CDR2 FQGTGA. CDR3 length: 14 amino acids. This CDR3 is CASSLGQGPDTQYF. The CDR3 nucleotides read TGTGCCAGCAGCTTGGGACAGGGTCCAGATACGCAGTATTTT.

J is TRBJ1-3 and V is TRBV5-8; D is undetermined. This CDR3 region has 16 residues. V shed 0 bases and J shed 0 bases, with 10 bases lying between them. CDR1 SGHTS and CDR2 YDEGEE come from the germline V gene. CDR3 region: CASSLAQFSSGNTIYF. In DNA, the CDR3 is TGTGCCAGCAGCTTGGCCCAGTTCAGCTCTGGAAACACCATATATTTT.

The rearrangement links TRBV28 to TRBJ1-1, with 10 bases that match TRBD1. With V trimmed by 6 bases and J by 3 bases, 10 bases remained unmatched. Germline V gives CDR1 MDHEN, CDR2 SYDVKM. This CDR3 is built from 16 residues. CDR3 region: CASSSTGTGEDTEAFF. Here the CDR3 DNA reads TGTGCCAGCAGCTCTACCGGGACAGGGGAGGACACTGAAGCTTTCTTT.

The rearrangement links TRBV4-1 to TRBJ1-1; 7 bases line up with TRBD1. The trim removed 2 bases at V and 12 bases at J, leaving 12 bases unmatched. CDR3 length: 14 amino acids. Germline lookup yields CDR1 MGHRA and CDR2 YSYEKL. Written as DNA, the CDR3 is TGCGCCAGCAGCCAAAGGGACAGAAGTAGTTCAACTTTCTTT. This gives the protein CASSQRDRSSSTFF.

The CDR3 is CAISGTHSGNTIYF. The CDR3 DNA reads as TGTGCCATCAGTGGGACACACTCTGGAAACACCATATATTTT. The chain carries TRBV10-3 and TRBJ1-3, with a possible D match to TRBD1 (5 bases). The length of the CDR3 is 14 residues. V lost 4 bases, J lost 0 bases, and 7 bases lay in between. The germline CDR1 and CDR2 sequences are ENHRY and SYGVKD.

This chain joins TRBV2 and TRBJ1-2; the match to TRBD1 covers 10 bases. Germline CDR1 is SNHLY and CDR2 is FYNNEI. The CDR3 length is 15 residues. The junction had 4 bases not matched to a gene; V was cut back by 5 bases and J by 1 base. CDR3 region: CASSPGQGFNYGYTF. DNA of the CDR3: TGTGCCAGCAGTCCGGGACAGGGGTTTAACTATGGCTACACCTTC.

The V call is TRBV5-1, the J call TRBJ2-7; D remains unclear. CDR1 SGHRS and CDR2 YFSETQ come from the germline V gene. The CDR3 has 13 amino acids. V was shortened by 0 bases and J by 6 bases, with 10 bases between the two germline ends. The CDR3 loop is CASSLEQSLEQYF. CDR3 bases: TGCGCCAGCAGCTTGGAACAGAGTCTCGAGCAGTACTTC. Full variable domain (rest looked up from reference TRBV5-1 and TRBJ2-7): KAGVTQTPRYLIKTRGQQVTLSCSPISGHRSVSWYQQTPGQGLQFLFEYFSETQRNKGNFPGRFSGRQFSNSRSEMNVSTLELGDSALYLCASSLEQSLEQYFGPGTRLTVT.

This clone has only a few counts. V is TRBV9 and J is TRBJ1-5, with 7 bases matching TRBD1. CDR1 is SGDLS, CDR2 YYNGEE, per germline. Unmatched junction bases numbered 10, after V lost 10 bases and J lost 3 bases. The length of the CDR3 is 14 residues. The CDR3 here is CAAHRQGANQPQHF. The CDR3 nucleotides are TGTGCCGCCCATCGACAGGGAGCCAATCAGCCCCAGCATTTT.

The V call is TRBV18, the J call TRBJ1-4, with TRBD1 matching 9 bases. Germline V lookup: CDR1 KGHSH, CDR2 LQKENI. The length of the CDR3 is 17 residues. The trim removed 2 bases at V and 3 bases at J, leaving 7 bases unmatched. CDR3 coding DNA: TGTGCCAGCTCACCAGTGGACAGGGGAAAGGCTAATGAAAAACTGTTTTTT. Translated, it gives CASSPVDRGKANEKLFF.

The chain combines TRBV27 with TRBJ2-7; possibly TRBD2 for D (6 bases). The CDR3 is made up of 16 amino acids. Germline lookup yields CDR1 MNHEY and CDR2 SMNVEV (reference sequence). V gave up 4 bases and J gave up 3 bases, with 19 bases separating them. The CDR3 nucleotides read TGTGCCAGCAGTTCGCAGACGGGAGAAACCCACTACGAGCAGTACTTC. Its translation: CASSSQTGETHYEQYF.

The J gene is TRBJ2-3, the V gene TRBV20-1, with 8 bases fitting TRBD2. J gave up 2 bases and V 3 bases, and 7 bases lay outside the gene matches. CDR1 DFQATT and CDR2 SNEGSKA come from the germline V gene (reference sequence). The CDR3 contains 15 residues. CDR3 in amino acids: CSASKLAAHTDTQYF. For the CDR3, the DNA is TGCAGTGCTAGTAAACTAGCGGCTCACACAGATACGCAGTATTTT.

The V and J genes are TRBV30 and TRBJ2-7, with a tentative D call TRBD2 (5 bases). This CDR3 spans 14 amino acids. Germline V gives CDR1 GTSNPN, CDR2 SVGIG (reference sequence). Trimming removed 2 bases from V and 3 bases from J, with 14 bases in between. The CDR3 DNA sequence: TGTGCCTGGAGTCGGGGAGAGGGCTTCTACGAGCAGTACTTC. Translation gives CAWSRGEGFYEQYF. Supplemented by reference TRBV30 and TRBJ2-7, the full variable domain reads SQTIHQWPATLVQPVGSPLSLECTVEGTSNPNLYWYRQAAGRGLQLLFYSVGIGQISSEVPQNLSASRPQDRQFILSSKKLLLSDSGFYLCAWSRGEGFYEQYFGPGTRLTVT.